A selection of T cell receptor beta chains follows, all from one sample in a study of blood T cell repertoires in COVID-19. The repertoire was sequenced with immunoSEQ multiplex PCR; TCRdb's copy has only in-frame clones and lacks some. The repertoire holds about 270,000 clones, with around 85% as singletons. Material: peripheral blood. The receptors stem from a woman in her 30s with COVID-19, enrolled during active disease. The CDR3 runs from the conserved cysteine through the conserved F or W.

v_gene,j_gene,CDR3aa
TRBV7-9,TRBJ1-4,CASSSSENEKLFF
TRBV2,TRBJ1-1,CASSDGGDTEAFF
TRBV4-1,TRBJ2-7,CASSQDPAGGGYEQYF
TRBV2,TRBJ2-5,CASSWDRGLETQYF
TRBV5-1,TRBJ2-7,CASSLASSGGGYEQYF
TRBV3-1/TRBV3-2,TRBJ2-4,CASSQTRTKNIQYF
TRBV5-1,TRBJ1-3,CASSLEARGLGNTIYF
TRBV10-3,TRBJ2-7,CAISLGGLGYEQYF
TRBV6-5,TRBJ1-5,CAAEGGGGQPQHF
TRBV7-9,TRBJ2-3,CASSPGTSGPTDTQYF
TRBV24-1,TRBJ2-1,CATSQTGSYNEQFF
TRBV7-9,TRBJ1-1,CASSLKAGLNTEAFF
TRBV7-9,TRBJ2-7,CASSSGPRGEQYF
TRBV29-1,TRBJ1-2,CSVLRWRLDGYTF
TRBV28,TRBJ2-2,CASSLNTGELFF
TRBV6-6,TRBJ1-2,CASSRPLTGGDYGYTF
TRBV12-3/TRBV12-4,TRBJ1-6,CASSLGSHSPLHF
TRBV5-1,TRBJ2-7,CASSLVQGAGEQYF
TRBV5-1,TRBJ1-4,CASSFRTGNEKLFF
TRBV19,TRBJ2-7,CASSGSQTGRQYF
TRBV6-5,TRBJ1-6,CATKGPGNSPLHF
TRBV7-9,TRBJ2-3,CASSARQGVWYF
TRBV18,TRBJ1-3,CASSPFGVRGMAGNTIYF